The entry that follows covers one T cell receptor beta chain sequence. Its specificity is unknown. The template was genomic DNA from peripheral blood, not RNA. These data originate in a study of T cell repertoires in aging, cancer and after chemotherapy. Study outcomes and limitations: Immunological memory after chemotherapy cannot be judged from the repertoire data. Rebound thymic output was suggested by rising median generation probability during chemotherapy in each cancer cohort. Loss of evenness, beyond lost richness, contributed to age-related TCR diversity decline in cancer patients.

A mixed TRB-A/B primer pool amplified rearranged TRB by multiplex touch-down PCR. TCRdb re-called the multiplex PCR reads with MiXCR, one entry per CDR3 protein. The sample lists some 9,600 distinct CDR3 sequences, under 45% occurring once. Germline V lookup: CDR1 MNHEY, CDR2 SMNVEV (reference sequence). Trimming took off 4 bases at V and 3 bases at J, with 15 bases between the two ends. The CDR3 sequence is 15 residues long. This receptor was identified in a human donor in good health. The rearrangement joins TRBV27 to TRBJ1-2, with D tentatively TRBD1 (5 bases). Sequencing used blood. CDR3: CASSSHAAGDYGYTF. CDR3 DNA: TGTGCCAGCAGTTCCCACGCGGCGGGGGACTATGGCTACACCTTC.